This TCR beta chain was captured by sequencing in a study of blood T cell repertoires in COVID-19. Study in general: PBMCs, B-cell-depleted T cells, or T cells provided the cDNA or gDNA that made up the material.

This clone was picked up a small number of times. Profiling relied on immunoSEQ multiplex PCR, and the TCRdb table lists in-frame clones only, not all of them. Of fewer than 300,000 clones in the sample, roughly 80% were seen once. Germline CDR1 is MNHEY and CDR2 is SVGAGI. CDR3 size: 14 residues. V was cut by 6 bases and J by 0 bases, with 11 bases left in between. This receptor was taken from a person aged 70 to 79 with COVID-19, enrolled during active disease. The chain has TRBV6-5 and TRBJ1-1, with TRBD1 as a possible D gene (6 bases). Sequenced material: peripheral blood. The CDR3 is CASSLGHLNTEAFF. The DNA of the CDR3 is TGTGCCAGCAGCCTGGGACACCTGAACACTGAAGCTTTCTTT.